This T cell receptor beta chain was recovered during a study of cytomegalovirus exposure and HLA in healthy donors. V was pared by 2 bases and J by 5 bases, with 13 bases between. The CDR3 length is 15 residues. Germline-derived CDR1 and CDR2 are MDHEN and SYDVKM. Amplification used 60 Vbeta primers and 13 Jbeta primers. Here immunoSEQ multiplex PCR was the method, and the copy in TCRdb shows in-frame clones only, minus some. The data hold about 140,000 clones, with more than 70% observed a single time. General observations from the study: As a later analysis revealed, the rate of TCR association differed by HLA locus, with DRB1 most and HLA-C fewest. A later analysis showed that HLA-associated TCR beta chains had undergone more clonal expansion than equally common others. Analysis was carried out at a later point, and it linked a missense DCLRE1C variant to TCR beta V- and J-gene trimming.

Worth noting for this clone: The target antigen is unknown.

The specimen was PBMCs. This receptor was identified in a man between 25 and 39 years old in good health and CMV-seronegative. The rearrangement uses TRBV28 and TRBJ1-5; D gene uncertain. The CDR3 sequence is CASSLNTGFDQPQHF. As DNA, the CDR3 is TGTGCCAGCAGTTTAAATACGGGTTTCGATCAGCCCCAGCATTTT. Drawing the rest from reference TRBV28 and TRBJ1-5, the complete variable domain is DVKVTQSSRYLVKRTGEKVFLECVQDMDHENMFWYRQDPGLGLRLIYFSYDVKMKEKGDIPEGYSVSREKKERFSLILESASTNQTSMYLCASSLNTGFDQPQHFGDGTRLSIL.